The rows below give T cell receptor beta chains drawn from one sample of a study of technical replicates of blood from a few donors. Clones were read by immunoSEQ multiplex PCR, and TCRdb kept only the in-frame ones, dropping some. The data contain 65,000 to 85,000 clones, 95% to 98% of them singletons. Sequencing was carried out using T cells isolated from PBMCs. The receptors were gathered from a human donor in good health. The CDR3 runs from the conserved cysteine through the conserved F or W. Each record gives: D gene, V gene, clone size, J gene, CDR3 DNA, CDR3 protein. The D gene is left open where the match is weak. The size entry is marked missing in some rows and otherwise reads once, few, many or a size class.

D gene: TRBD1
V gene: TRBV18
clone size: .
J gene: TRBJ1-1
CDR3 DNA: TGTGCCAGCTCACCGAGGACAGGGTTGAGAACTGAAGCTTTCTTT
CDR3 protein: CASSPRTGLRTEAFF

D gene: .
V gene: TRBV19
clone size: .
J gene: TRBJ2-7
CDR3 DNA: TGTGCCAGTAGCAGGGATTTTCATTACGAGCAGTACTTC
CDR3 protein: CASSRDFHYEQYF

D gene: TRBD1
V gene: TRBV7-3
clone size: .
J gene: TRBJ2-7
CDR3 DNA: TGTGCCAGCAGCCAGTGGGACAGGCCGGACGAGCAGTACTTC
CDR3 protein: CASSQWDRPDEQYF

D gene: TRBD1
V gene: TRBV14
clone size: .
J gene: TRBJ2-1
CDR3 DNA: TGTGCCAGCAGTTTTACCGGGACAGGGCTTTCCAATGAGCAGTTCTTC
CDR3 protein: CASSFTGTGLSNEQFF

D gene: TRBD2
V gene: TRBV6-6
clone size: .
J gene: TRBJ2-5
CDR3 DNA: TGTGCCAGCAGTTACGATCGGGGGGACGCGGAGACCCAGTACTTC
CDR3 protein: CASSYDRGDAETQYF

D gene: TRBD1
V gene: TRBV2
clone size: .
J gene: TRBJ1-1
CDR3 DNA: TGTGCCAGCAGGGCGACAGGGGGCACTGAAGCTTTCTTT
CDR3 protein: CASRATGGTEAFF

D gene: .
V gene: TRBV5-1
clone size: .
J gene: TRBJ2-7
CDR3 DNA: TGCGCCAGCGGGTTGGGAGGTGGCAACGAGCAGTACTTC
CDR3 protein: CASGLGGGNEQYF

D gene: .
V gene: TRBV30
clone size: .
J gene: TRBJ1-1
CDR3 DNA: TGTGCCTGGACGGCAGGGAACACTGAAGCTTTCTTT
CDR3 protein: CAWTAGNTEAFF

D gene: TRBD1
V gene: TRBV9
clone size: .
J gene: TRBJ2-7
CDR3 DNA: TGTGCCAGCAGCCCCCGGGGACAGGGGATCTACGAGCAGTACTTC
CDR3 protein: CASSPRGQGIYEQYF

D gene: .
V gene: TRBV9
clone size: .
J gene: TRBJ1-3
CDR3 DNA: TGTGCCAGCAGCGTAGCTACCGAGGGGGCTGGAAACACCATATATTTT
CDR3 protein: CASSVATEGAGNTIYF

D gene: .
V gene: TRBV7-2
clone size: .
J gene: TRBJ1-1
CDR3 DNA: TGTGCCAGCAGCTTAGCGGGGTGGGGGGGAGGAACTGAAGCTTTCTTT
CDR3 protein: CASSLAGWGGGTEAFF

D gene: .
V gene: TRBV25-1
clone size: .
J gene: TRBJ2-5
CDR3 DNA: TGTGCCAGCAGTGAATTAGGTCTAGCCACCCAAGAGACCCAGTACTTC
CDR3 protein: CASSELGLATQETQYF

D gene: TRBD1
V gene: TRBV29-1
clone size: .
J gene: TRBJ2-1
CDR3 DNA: TGCAGCGCCGCCCTGTTAGGGGGCTGGAATGAGCAGTTCTTC
CDR3 protein: CSAALLGGWNEQFF

D gene: .
V gene: TRBV28
clone size: .
J gene: TRBJ1-2
CDR3 DNA: TGTGCCACTACCTTACAGGCAAACTATGGCTACACCTTC
CDR3 protein: CATTLQANYGYTF

D gene: .
V gene: TRBV4-1
clone size: .
J gene: TRBJ1-5
CDR3 DNA: TGCGCCAGCAGCCTCAGGGGTAGCAATCAGCCCCAGCATTTT
CDR3 protein: CASSLRGSNQPQHF

D gene: .
V gene: TRBV6-6
clone size: .
J gene: TRBJ2-7
CDR3 DNA: TGTGCCAGCAGTTACTCGACTAGCTACGAGCAGTACTTC
CDR3 protein: CASSYSTSYEQYF

D gene: .
V gene: TRBV11-2
clone size: .
J gene: TRBJ2-1
CDR3 DNA: TGTGCCAGCAGCTTAGTCCTGGGGGCTCAAGGACAGCGGCAAAATGAGCAGTTCTTC
CDR3 protein: CASSLVLGAQGQRQNEQFF

D gene: .
V gene: TRBV11-1
clone size: .
J gene: TRBJ2-7
CDR3 DNA: TGTGCCAGCAGCTCACGGACTCCGACCTACGAGCAGTACTTC
CDR3 protein: CASSSRTPTYEQYF

D gene: .
V gene: TRBV4-2
clone size: few
J gene: TRBJ2-7
CDR3 DNA: TGTGCCAGCAGCCAAGGGAGGACTATAGACGAGCAGTACTTC
CDR3 protein: CASSQGRTIDEQYF

D gene: TRBD1
V gene: TRBV4-2
clone size: once
J gene: TRBJ1-4
CDR3 DNA: TGTGCCAGCAGCCCCCGAGGACAGGGTCGAGAAGAAAAACTGTTTTTT
CDR3 protein: CASSPRGQGREEKLFF

D gene: .
V gene: TRBV7-2
clone size: .
J gene: TRBJ2-2
CDR3 DNA: TGTGCCAGCAGCTTCGGACTTTCCGGGGAGCTGTTTTTT
CDR3 protein: CASSFGLSGELFF

D gene: TRBD2
V gene: TRBV29-1
clone size: .
J gene: TRBJ2-1
CDR3 DNA: TGCAGCGTCGGACTAGCGGGAATAAATGAGCAGTTCTTC
CDR3 protein: CSVGLAGINEQFF

D gene: TRBD1
V gene: TRBV7-3
clone size: .
J gene: TRBJ1-2
CDR3 DNA: TGTGCCAGCAGCTTAAATGGGGGACAGGGGCTTGGCTACACCTTC
CDR3 protein: CASSLNGGQGLGYTF

D gene: .
V gene: TRBV5-4
clone size: .
J gene: TRBJ2-7
CDR3 DNA: TGTGCCAGCAGCTTGGCACAGGGCGGACACGAGCAGTACTTC
CDR3 protein: CASSLAQGGHEQYF

D gene: .
V gene: TRBV10-1
clone size: .
J gene: TRBJ2-7
CDR3 DNA: TGCGCCAGCAAACAGGGCGACGAGCAGTACTTC
CDR3 protein: CASKQGDEQYF

D gene: .
V gene: TRBV25-1
clone size: once
J gene: TRBJ2-5
CDR3 DNA: TGTGCCAGCAGTGAATATAACTTCCAAGAGACCCAGTACTTC
CDR3 protein: CASSEYNFQETQYF

D gene: .
V gene: TRBV6-5
clone size: .
J gene: TRBJ2-5
CDR3 DNA: TGTGCCAGCAGTTCCCGCCTCCGCGGGGAGACCCAGTACTTC
CDR3 protein: CASSSRLRGETQYF

D gene: TRBD2
V gene: TRBV7-2
clone size: .
J gene: TRBJ2-5
CDR3 DNA: TGTGCCAGCAGCGACCTACTAGCGGGAGTTGAAGAGACCCAGTACTTC
CDR3 protein: CASSDLLAGVEETQYF

D gene: TRBD1
V gene: TRBV29-1
clone size: .
J gene: TRBJ2-5
CDR3 DNA: TGCAGCGTTGAATCGGACAGGGAATTGGAGACCCAGTACTTC
CDR3 protein: CSVESDRELETQYF

D gene: .
V gene: TRBV14
clone size: once
J gene: TRBJ2-5
CDR3 DNA: TGTGCCAGCAGCCAAGAATGGGCAGAGACCCAGTACTTC
CDR3 protein: CASSQEWAETQYF

D gene: .
V gene: TRBV29-1
clone size: .
J gene: TRBJ2-7
CDR3 DNA: TGCAGCGTTGAAGATCCAACAGGGAGCTCCTACGAGCAGTACTTC
CDR3 protein: CSVEDPTGSSYEQYF

D gene: .
V gene: TRBV6-4
clone size: few
J gene: TRBJ1-2
CDR3 DNA: TGTGCCAGCCACTCGCGCCCGGGTCCCACAACTAACTATGGCTACACCTTC
CDR3 protein: CASHSRPGPTTNYGYTF

D gene: TRBD2
V gene: TRBV11-2
clone size: .
J gene: TRBJ2-3
CDR3 DNA: TGTGCCAGCAGCTTAGAACTACTAGCGGGAGTGTCATATACGCAGTATTTT
CDR3 protein: CASSLELLAGVSYTQYF

D gene: .
V gene: TRBV19
clone size: .
J gene: TRBJ2-7
CDR3 DNA: TGTGCCAGTAGTGTCCATTCCTACGAGCAGTACTTC
CDR3 protein: CASSVHSYEQYF

D gene: .
V gene: TRBV21-1
clone size: once
J gene: TRBJ2-3
CDR3 DNA: TGTGCCAGCAGCAGACCTCGGACAGGGCGGACAGATACGCAGTATTTT
CDR3 protein: CASSRPRTGRTDTQYF

D gene: .
V gene: TRBV9
clone size: .
J gene: TRBJ2-3
CDR3 DNA: TGTGCCAGCAGCGCTACGGTTGAGGGCACAGATACGCAGTATTTT
CDR3 protein: CASSATVEGTDTQYF

D gene: .
V gene: TRBV5-6
clone size: .
J gene: TRBJ1-5
CDR3 DNA: TGTGCCAGCAGCTTGTACAGTATTAGCAATCAGCCCCAGCATTTT
CDR3 protein: CASSLYSISNQPQHF

D gene: TRBD2
V gene: TRBV27
clone size: .
J gene: TRBJ2-3
CDR3 DNA: TGTGCCAGCAGTTCGGAGCGGGAGAAGTACACAGGAACGCAGTATTTT
CDR3 protein: CASSSEREKYTGTQYF

D gene: .
V gene: TRBV7-3
clone size: .
J gene: TRBJ1-5
CDR3 DNA: TGTGCCAGCAGCCCAGATGGCTCTCAGCCCCAGCATTTT
CDR3 protein: CASSPDGSQPQHF

D gene: .
V gene: TRBV15
clone size: .
J gene: TRBJ1-5
CDR3 DNA: TGTGCCACCAGCCGCCTACGAAGCAATCAGCCCCAGCATTTT
CDR3 protein: CATSRLRSNQPQHF

D gene: TRBD1
V gene: TRBV5-6
clone size: once
J gene: TRBJ2-2
CDR3 DNA: TGTGCCAGCATGTTGTACAGGGGGTTCGCGAACACCGGGGAGCTGTTTTTT
CDR3 protein: CASMLYRGFANTGELFF

D gene: TRBD1
V gene: TRBV11-2
clone size: .
J gene: TRBJ2-5
CDR3 DNA: TGTGCCAGCAGCCTCTCTTGGGGCAGGGGGCGGCAAGAGACCCAGTACTTC
CDR3 protein: CASSLSWGRGRQETQYF

D gene: .
V gene: TRBV4-1
clone size: .
J gene: TRBJ1-1
CDR3 DNA: TGCGCCAGCAGCCCCCCCGGAGTGCGAACTGAAGCTTTCTTT
CDR3 protein: CASSPPGVRTEAFF

D gene: TRBD2
V gene: TRBV10-2
clone size: .
J gene: TRBJ2-3
CDR3 DNA: TGCGCCAGCAGTGAGCTCGGTAGCGGGACCACAGATACGCAGTATTTT
CDR3 protein: CASSELGSGTTDTQYF

D gene: .
V gene: TRBV18
clone size: .
J gene: TRBJ1-2
CDR3 DNA: TGTGCCAGCTCACCACCGGTCCAGGACTATGGCTACACCTTC
CDR3 protein: CASSPPVQDYGYTF

D gene: .
V gene: TRBV28
clone size: .
J gene: TRBJ1-2
CDR3 DNA: TGTGCCAGCAGTTTTGGAGACCTTAATGGCTACACCTTC
CDR3 protein: CASSFGDLNGYTF

D gene: .
V gene: TRBV11-3
clone size: .
J gene: TRBJ2-1
CDR3 DNA: TGTGCCAGCAGCTTAGGACTTTCCTCCCACAATGAGCAGTTCTTC
CDR3 protein: CASSLGLSSHNEQFF

D gene: TRBD1
V gene: TRBV30
clone size: .
J gene: TRBJ2-5
CDR3 DNA: TGTGCCTGGAGTGCAACAGGGGTAGAGACCCAGTACTTC
CDR3 protein: CAWSATGVETQYF

D gene: .
V gene: TRBV7-8
clone size: once
J gene: TRBJ1-1
CDR3 DNA: TGTGCAACAAACGACGGGGTTGCTTTCTTT
CDR3 protein: CATNDGVAFF

D gene: TRBD1
V gene: TRBV5-1
clone size: once
J gene: TRBJ1-5
CDR3 DNA: TGCGCCAGCAGCCCAGACGGGACAGGGAAAAATCAGCCCCAGCATTTT
CDR3 protein: CASSPDGTGKNQPQHF

D gene: .
V gene: TRBV7-9
clone size: .
J gene: TRBJ2-4
CDR3 DNA: TGTGCCAGCAGCTTCCAGGGTAGGAACATTCAGTACTTC
CDR3 protein: CASSFQGRNIQYF

D gene: TRBD2
V gene: TRBV5-4
clone size: once
J gene: TRBJ2-7
CDR3 DNA: TGTGCCAGCAGCCCAGGACTAGATTTGACCTCCTACGAGCAGTACTTC
CDR3 protein: CASSPGLDLTSYEQYF